This T cell receptor beta chain was sequenced during a study of cytomegalovirus exposure and HLA in healthy donors. The CDR3 sequence is 13 residues long. V gave up 5 bases and J gave up 0 bases, with 8 bases separating them. Germline CDR1 reads GTSNPN; CDR2 reads SVGIG (reference sequence). Primers: 60 Vbeta forward and 13 Jbeta reverse. Profiled with immunoSEQ multiplex PCR; TCRdb holds only in-frame clones, not every one. The sample comprises approximately 110,000 clones, more than 65% of which are singletons, and around 13% rests with the top ten. Sequenced: PBMCs. The rearrangement joins TRBV30 to TRBJ1-3; D is ambiguous. This clonotype was sampled from a woman in her thirties or forties in good health and CMV-seropositive. CDR3 bases: TGTGCCTGGGGACGGGGCTCTGGAAACACCATATATTTT. As protein: CAWGRGSGNTIYF.